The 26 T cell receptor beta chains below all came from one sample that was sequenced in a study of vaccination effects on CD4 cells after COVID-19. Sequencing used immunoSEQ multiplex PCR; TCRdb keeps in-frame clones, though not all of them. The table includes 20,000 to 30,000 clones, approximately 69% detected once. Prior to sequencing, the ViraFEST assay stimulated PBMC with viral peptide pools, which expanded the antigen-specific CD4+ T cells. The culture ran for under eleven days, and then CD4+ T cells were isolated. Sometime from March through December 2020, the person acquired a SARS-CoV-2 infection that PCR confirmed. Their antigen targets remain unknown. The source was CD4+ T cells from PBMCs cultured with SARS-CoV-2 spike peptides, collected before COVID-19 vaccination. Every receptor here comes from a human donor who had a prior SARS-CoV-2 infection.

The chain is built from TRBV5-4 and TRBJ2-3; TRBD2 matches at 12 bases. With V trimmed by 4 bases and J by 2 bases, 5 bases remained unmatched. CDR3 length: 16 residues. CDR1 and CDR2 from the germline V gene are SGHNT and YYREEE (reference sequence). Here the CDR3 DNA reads TGTGCCAGCAGCCGTGGACTAGCGGGGTCCACAGATACGCAGTATTTT. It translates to CASSRGLAGSTDTQYF.

CDR3 residues: CASSTPWGGSSYNEQFF. CDR3 in DNA: TGTGCCAGCAGCACCCCCTGGGGGGGAAGCTCCTACAATGAGCAGTTCTTC. This sequence joins TRBV11-2 and TRBJ2-1; 7 bases agree with TRBD2. Germline values: CDR1 SGHAT, CDR2 FQNNGV. With 5 bases clipped from V and 0 bases from J, the junction kept 10 bases outside the gene matches. There are 17 residues in the CDR3.

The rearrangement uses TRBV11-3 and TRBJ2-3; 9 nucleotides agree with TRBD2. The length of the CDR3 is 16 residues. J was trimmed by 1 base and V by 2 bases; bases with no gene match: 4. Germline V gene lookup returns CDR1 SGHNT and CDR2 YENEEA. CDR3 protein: CASSLSSGSGTDTQYF. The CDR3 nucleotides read TGTGCCAGCAGCTTAAGTAGCGGGAGCGGCACAGATACGCAGTATTTT.

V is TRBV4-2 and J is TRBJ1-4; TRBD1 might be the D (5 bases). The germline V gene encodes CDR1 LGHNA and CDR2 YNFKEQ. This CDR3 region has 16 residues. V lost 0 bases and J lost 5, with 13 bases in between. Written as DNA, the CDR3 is TGTGCCAGCAGCCAAGATCCTCCAGGGCTGAATGAAAAACTGTTTTTT. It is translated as CASSQDPPGLNEKLFF.

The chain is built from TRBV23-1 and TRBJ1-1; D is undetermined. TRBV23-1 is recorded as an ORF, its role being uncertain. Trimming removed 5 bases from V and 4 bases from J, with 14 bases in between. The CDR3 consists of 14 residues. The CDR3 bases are TGCGCCAGCAGTTTTCCCGACGTATCCACTGAAGCTTTCTTT. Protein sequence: CASSFPDVSTEAFF.

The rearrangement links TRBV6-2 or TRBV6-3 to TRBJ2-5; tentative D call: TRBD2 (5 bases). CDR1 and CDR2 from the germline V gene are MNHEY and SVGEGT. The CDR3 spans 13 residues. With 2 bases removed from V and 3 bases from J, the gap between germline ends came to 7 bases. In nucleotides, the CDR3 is TGTGCCAGCAGTTACCCCGGGAAAGAGACCCAGTACTTC. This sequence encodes CASSYPGKETQYF.

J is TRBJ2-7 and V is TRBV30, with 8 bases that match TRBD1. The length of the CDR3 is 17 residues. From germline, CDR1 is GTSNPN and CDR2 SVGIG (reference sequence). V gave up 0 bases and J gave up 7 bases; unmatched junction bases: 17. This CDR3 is CAWSVRYTSDRVEEQYF. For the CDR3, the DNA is TGTGCCTGGAGTGTACGGTACACCTCGGACAGGGTAGAAGAGCAGTACTTC.

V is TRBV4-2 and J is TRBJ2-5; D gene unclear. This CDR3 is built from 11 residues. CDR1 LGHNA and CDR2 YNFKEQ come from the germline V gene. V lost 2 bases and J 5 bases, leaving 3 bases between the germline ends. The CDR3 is CASSQKETQYF. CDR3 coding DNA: TGTGCCAGCAGCCAAAAGGAGACCCAGTACTTC.

CDR3 sequence: CASSYGLMYQETQYF. The CDR3 DNA is TGTGCCAGCAGCTACGGACTCATGTACCAAGAGACCCAGTACTTC. The chain carries TRBV5-6 and TRBJ2-5, with D perhaps TRBD2 (5 bases). Trimming cost V 3 bases and J 0 bases, with 12 bases left between them. Germline loops: CDR1 SGHDT, CDR2 YYEEEE. The length of the CDR3 is 15 residues.

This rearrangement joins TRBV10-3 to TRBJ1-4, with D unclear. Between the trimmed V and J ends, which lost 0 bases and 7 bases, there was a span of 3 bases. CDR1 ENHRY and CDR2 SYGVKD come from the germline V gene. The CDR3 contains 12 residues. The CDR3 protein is CAISESSEKLFF. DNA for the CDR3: TGTGCCATCAGTGAGTCGAGTGAAAAACTGTTTTTT.

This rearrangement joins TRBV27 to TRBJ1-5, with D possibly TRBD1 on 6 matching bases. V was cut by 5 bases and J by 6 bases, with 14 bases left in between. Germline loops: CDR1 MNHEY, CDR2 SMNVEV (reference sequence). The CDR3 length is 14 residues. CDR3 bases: TGTGCCAGCAGTCCCCACAGGGTGGGTCAGCCCCAGCATTTT. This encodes CASSPHRVGQPQHF.

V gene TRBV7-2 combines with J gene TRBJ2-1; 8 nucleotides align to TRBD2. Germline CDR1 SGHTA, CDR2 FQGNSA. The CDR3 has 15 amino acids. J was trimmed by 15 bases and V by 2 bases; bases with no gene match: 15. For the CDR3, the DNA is TGTGCCAGCAGCTTAAATGTCGGTAGCGGGGTATTAGGGTTCTTC. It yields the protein CASSLNVGSGVLGFF.

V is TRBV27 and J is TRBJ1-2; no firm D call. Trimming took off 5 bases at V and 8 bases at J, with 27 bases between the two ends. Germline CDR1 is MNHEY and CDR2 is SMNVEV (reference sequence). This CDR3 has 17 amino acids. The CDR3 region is CASSQQTPGPRLLGYTF. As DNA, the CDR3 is TGTGCCAGCAGTCAGCAAACGCCGGGCCCGCGATTGTTAGGCTACACCTTC.

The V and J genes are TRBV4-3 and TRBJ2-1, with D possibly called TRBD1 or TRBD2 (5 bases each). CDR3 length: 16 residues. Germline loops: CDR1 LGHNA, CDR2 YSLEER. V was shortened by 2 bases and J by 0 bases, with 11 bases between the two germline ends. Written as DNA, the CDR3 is TGCGCCAGCAGCCAATTCGGGGCCACCTCCTACAATGAGCAGTTCTTC. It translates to CASSQFGATSYNEQFF.

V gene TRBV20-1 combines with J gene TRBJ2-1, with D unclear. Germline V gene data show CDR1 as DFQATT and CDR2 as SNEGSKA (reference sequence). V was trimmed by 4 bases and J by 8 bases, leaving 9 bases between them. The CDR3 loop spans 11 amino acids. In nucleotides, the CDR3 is TGCAGTGCTACAAAATACGATGAGCAGTTCTTC. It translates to CSATKYDEQFF.

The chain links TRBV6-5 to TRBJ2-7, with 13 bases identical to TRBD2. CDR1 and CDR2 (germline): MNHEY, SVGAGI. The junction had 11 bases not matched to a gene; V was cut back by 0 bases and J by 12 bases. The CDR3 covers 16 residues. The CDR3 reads CASSYSKTSGGPQLYF. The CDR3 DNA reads TGTGCCAGCAGTTACTCAAAGACTAGCGGGGGGCCACAGCTGTACTTC.

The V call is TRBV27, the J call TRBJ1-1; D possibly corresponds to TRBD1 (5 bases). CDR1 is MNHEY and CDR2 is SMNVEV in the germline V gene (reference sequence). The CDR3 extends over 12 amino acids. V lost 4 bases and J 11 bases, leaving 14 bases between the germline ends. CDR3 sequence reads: CASSSAGSLAFF. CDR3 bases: TGTGCCAGCAGTTCTGCAGGGTCTCTGGCTTTCTTT.

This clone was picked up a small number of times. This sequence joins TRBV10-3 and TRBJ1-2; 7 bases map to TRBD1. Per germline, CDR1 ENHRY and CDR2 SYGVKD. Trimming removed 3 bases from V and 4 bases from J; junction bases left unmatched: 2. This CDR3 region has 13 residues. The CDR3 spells CAISEGGFYGYTF. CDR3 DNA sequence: TGTGCCATCAGTGAAGGGGGCTTCTATGGCTACACCTTC.

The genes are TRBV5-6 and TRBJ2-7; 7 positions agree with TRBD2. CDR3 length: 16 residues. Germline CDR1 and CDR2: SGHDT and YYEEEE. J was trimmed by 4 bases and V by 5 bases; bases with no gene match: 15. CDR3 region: CASSSWEGLQIYEQYF. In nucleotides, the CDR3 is TGTGCCAGCAGTTCATGGGAGGGACTACAAATATACGAGCAGTACTTC.

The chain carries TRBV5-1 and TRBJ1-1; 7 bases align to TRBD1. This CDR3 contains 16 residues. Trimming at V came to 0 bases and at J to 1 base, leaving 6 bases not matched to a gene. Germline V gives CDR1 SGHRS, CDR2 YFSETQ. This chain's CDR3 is CASSLVPGQENTEAFF. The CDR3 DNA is TGCGCCAGCAGCTTGGTCCCAGGACAGGAGAACACTGAAGCTTTCTTT.

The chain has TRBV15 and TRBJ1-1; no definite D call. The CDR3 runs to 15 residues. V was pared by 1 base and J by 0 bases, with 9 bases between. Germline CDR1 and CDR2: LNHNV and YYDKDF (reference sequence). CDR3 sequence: CATSRGGVMNTEAFF. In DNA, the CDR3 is TGTGCCACCAGCAGAGGGGGTGTAATGAACACTGAAGCTTTCTTT.

CDR3 nucleotide sequence: TGTGCCAGCAGTACCATAGCGGACCACAATGAGCAGTTCTTC. It specifies CASSTIADHNEQFF. The chain employs TRBV9 and TRBJ2-1; TRBD2 might be the D (6 bases). V lost 5 bases and J 5 bases, leaving 14 bases between the germline ends. CDR3 size: 14 residues. Germline CDR1 reads SGDLS; CDR2 reads YYNGEE.

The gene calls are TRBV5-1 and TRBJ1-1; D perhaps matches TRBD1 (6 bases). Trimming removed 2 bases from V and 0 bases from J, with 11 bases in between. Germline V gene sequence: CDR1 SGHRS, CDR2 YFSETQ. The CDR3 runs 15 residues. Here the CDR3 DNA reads TGCGCCAGCAGCTTCGGCACAGGGATGAACACTGAAGCTTTCTTT. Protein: CASSFGTGMNTEAFF.

The CDR3 DNA follows: TGTGCCAGCAGAGACAGGGAGGATTCACCCCTCCACTTT. This sequence encodes CASRDREDSPLHF. The chain links TRBV6-5 to TRBJ1-6; TRBD1 aligns across 7 bases. This CDR3 contains 13 residues. In germline, CDR1 is MNHEY, CDR2 SVGAGI. The trim removed 6 bases at V and 8 bases at J, leaving 4 bases unmatched.

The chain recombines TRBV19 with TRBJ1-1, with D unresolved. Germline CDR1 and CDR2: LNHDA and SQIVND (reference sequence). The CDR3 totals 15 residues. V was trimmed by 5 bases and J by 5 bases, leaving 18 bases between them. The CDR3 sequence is CASSLGPVSGTEAFF. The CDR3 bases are TGTGCCAGTAGTTTAGGCCCCGTATCGGGGACTGAAGCTTTCTTT.

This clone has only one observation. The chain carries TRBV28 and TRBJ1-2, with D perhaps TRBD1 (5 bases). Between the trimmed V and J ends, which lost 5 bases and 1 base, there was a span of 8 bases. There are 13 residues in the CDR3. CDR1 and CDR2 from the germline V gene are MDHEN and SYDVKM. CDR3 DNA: TGTGCCAGCAGTCTGGACAATAACTATGGCTACACCTTC. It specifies CASSLDNNYGYTF.